This T cell receptor beta chain was sequenced for a study of T cells after yellow fever vaccination. For the study at large: For low cell numbers, libraries were made with SMART-Seq v4 Ultra Low Input.

Regarding this clonotype: The antigen remains unidentified.

General observations from the study: Repertoires sorted by FACS could include abundant clonotypes that are contaminants from the bulk population. Post-booster reappearance was seen for most primary-vaccination clones (roughly 96% CD4, around 90% CD8).

5'RACE template switching produced TCR cDNA carrying a universal primer site and UMIs. TCRdb re-derived calls from the 5' RACE reads in MiXCR, one entry per CDR3 protein. There are tens of thousands of distinct CDR3 sequences in the sample; more than 5.5% occur only once, and 35% to 45% lies in the top ten. Trimming took 6 bases from V and 4 from J; bases not matched to a gene: 6. Germline V gene lookup returns CDR1 SGHNT and CDR2 YYREEE (reference sequence). The CDR3 has 14 residues. The chain uses TRBV5-4 and TRBJ2-1; 8 bases agree with TRBD2. Sequenced material: CD8+ T cells sorted from PBMCs, taken 5 days after the first yellow fever vaccination. This clonotype was obtained from a man younger than 30 who received the YFV17D yellow fever vaccine. CDR3 bases: TGTGCCAGCACCGGGGGGGCGGATTACAATGAGCAGTTCTTC. Protein sequence: CASTGGADYNEQFF.